Presented here are 5 T cell receptor beta chains from one specimen sequenced in a study of T-cell reconstitution after alpha-beta-depleted transplantation in children. Preparation of the TCRbeta library used unique molecular identifiers. Using its own MiXCR run on the PCR reads, TCRdb lists one record per CDR3 protein. The sample includes 250,000 to 350,000 distinct CDR3 sequences, 9.9% of them seen just once. The sequences come from PBMCs from the stem cell graft donor, collected from the stem cell graft. These TCRs come from a human donor who donated a stem cell graft to a child with SCID.

The table lists this clonotype with a few counts. The chain couples TRBV6-5 to TRBJ1-5, with D unresolved. Germline V gene sequence: CDR1 MNHEY, CDR2 SVGAGI. Trimming left V 3 bases short and J 5 bases short, with 11 bases between. The CDR3 is made up of 14 amino acids. CDR3 in DNA: TGTGCCAGCAGTTATGGGAGGGCTGATCAGCCCCAGCATTTT. It yields the protein CASSYGRADQPQHF.

This clonotype was counted many times. The rearrangement uses TRBV3-1 and TRBJ2-2; tentative D call: TRBD2 (6 bases). V lost 4 bases, J lost 0 bases, and 6 bases lay in between. The V gene's germline CDR1 is LGHDT and CDR2 YNNKEL (reference sequence). The CDR3 sequence is 14 residues long. The CDR3 protein is CASSRDSNTGELFF. Written as DNA, the CDR3 is TGTGCCAGCAGCCGGGACTCGAACACCGGGGAGCTGTTTTTT.

This clonotype was recorded at least ten times. The chain employs TRBV18 and TRBJ1-4, with no clear D. This CDR3 is built from 11 residues. Germline-derived CDR1 and CDR2 are KGHSH and LQKENI. V was cut by 4 bases and J by 8 bases, with 5 bases left in between. DNA for the CDR3: TGTGCCAGCTCACAACAGGAAAAACTGTTTTTT. It specifies CASSQQEKLFF.

This clonotype was detected a few times. The chain recombines TRBV7-2 with TRBJ1-6; D not resolved. The CDR3 spans 15 residues. Germline V CDR1 and CDR2: SGHTA, FQGNSA. Trimming took 0 bases from V and 5 from J, leaving 8 bases between them. CDR3 protein: CASSLAAGNNSPLHF. The CDR3 DNA sequence: TGTGCCAGCAGCTTAGCGGCGGGAAATAATTCACCCCTCCACTTT.

This clonotype was counted only a few times. CDR3 region: CASSFLGAPHSYNEQFF. The CDR3 DNA is TGTGCCAGCAGCTTTTTAGGGGCCCCCCACTCCTACAATGAGCAGTTCTTC. The chain joins TRBV7-9 to TRBJ2-1; D is perhaps TRBD1 (5 bases). Germline values: CDR1 SEHNR, CDR2 FQNEAQ (reference sequence). V lost 3 bases and J lost 0, with 15 bases in between. This CDR3 comprises 17 residues.